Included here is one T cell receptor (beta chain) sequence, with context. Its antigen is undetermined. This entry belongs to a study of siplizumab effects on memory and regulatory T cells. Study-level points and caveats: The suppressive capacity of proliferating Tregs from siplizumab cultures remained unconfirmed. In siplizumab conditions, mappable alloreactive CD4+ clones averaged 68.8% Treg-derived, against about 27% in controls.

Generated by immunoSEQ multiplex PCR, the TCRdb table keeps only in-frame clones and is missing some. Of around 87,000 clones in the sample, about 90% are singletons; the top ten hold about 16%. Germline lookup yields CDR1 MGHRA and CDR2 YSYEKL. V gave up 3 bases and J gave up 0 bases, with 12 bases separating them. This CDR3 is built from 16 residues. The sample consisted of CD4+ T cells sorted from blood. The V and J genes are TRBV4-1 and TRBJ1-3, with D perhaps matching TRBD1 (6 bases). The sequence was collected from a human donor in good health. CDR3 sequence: CASSQRGQASGNTIYF. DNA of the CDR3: TGCGCCAGCAGCCAGCGGGGGCAGGCCTCTGGAAACACCATATATTTT.